This T cell receptor (beta chain) was found in a study of T-cell reconstitution after alpha-beta-depleted transplantation in children. Whole-study results and caveats: Alpha-beta T cells present about two months after transplant were reported to originate from several hundred expanded graft clones. Where some patients showed high TCRbeta diversity at day 60, it came from recipient T cells and thymic progenitors that had survived.

On this clonotype itself: What it binds is unknown.

Preparation of the TCRbeta library involved a method that used unique molecular identifiers. TCRdb re-analysed the PCR reads in MiXCR, keeping a single row per CDR3 protein. The repertoire consists of more than 200,000 distinct CDR3 sequences, with about 15% occurring once and the leading ten covering around 45%. This CDR3 is 13 amino acids long. The V and J ends lost 3 bases and 3 bases respectively, with 8 bases between them. The chain joins TRBV12-3 or TRBV12-4 to TRBJ1-2, with D maybe TRBD1 (5 bases). This sample comprised PBMCs, mostly from graft donor cells, obtained 360 days after TCRalphabeta/CD19-depleted stem cell transplant. This sequence originates from a male patient aged 2-15 years who had a stem cell transplant for acute lymphoblastic leukemia, so the T cells may come from the graft donor. CDR3 sequence: CASSFSGDYGYTF. The CDR3 DNA sequence: TGTGCCAGCAGTTTTTCGGGGGACTATGGCTACACCTTC.